This TCR beta chain was recorded in a study of blood T cell repertoires in COVID-19. The V end lost 5 bases, the J end lost 1 base, and 16 bases lay between the germline ends. The germline V gene has CDR1 SGHTA and CDR2 FQGNSA. The CDR3 sequence is 16 residues long. Generated by immunoSEQ multiplex PCR, the TCRdb table keeps only in-frame clones and is missing some. The data hold about 320,000 clones, with around nine tenths observed a single time. Participants were placed into cohorts based on the clinical history they reported. The chain uses TRBV7-2 and TRBJ2-3, with D perhaps matching TRBD2 (6 bases). Material for sequencing was PBMCs or T cells enriched from blood (not recorded which). The receptor was derived from a man between 60 and 70 years old who had recovered from COVID-19. CDR3 loop: CASSPTGLPGTDTQYF. CDR3 DNA sequence: TGTGCCAGCAGCCCGACGGGACTTCCCGGCACAGATACGCAGTATTTT.